The sequence of this T cell receptor (beta chain) was determined in a study of blood T cell repertoires in COVID-19. Germline values: CDR1 ENHRY, CDR2 SYGVKD. This CDR3 is 13 amino acids long. V lost 6 bases and J 1 base, leaving 9 bases between the germline ends. Profiling relied on immunoSEQ multiplex PCR, and the TCRdb table lists in-frame clones only, not all of them. In the table there are roughly 400,000 clones, 85% to 90% of which are singletons. The source of this sequence is a woman aged 25 to 39 who had recovered from COVID-19. The V call is TRBV10-3, the J call TRBJ1-1, with D possibly TRBD1 on 5 matching bases. The sample taken for sequencing was PBMCs or T cells enriched from blood (not recorded which). The CDR3 protein is CAIRDGGNTEAFF. CDR3 DNA sequence: TGTGCCATCAGGGACGGGGGGAACACTGAAGCTTTCTTT.